Listed here are 13 T cell receptor beta chains from one sample, sequenced in a study of blood T cell repertoires in COVID-19. Produced via immunoSEQ multiplex PCR; TCRdb's table is partial and in-frame only. Seen here are around 79,000 clones, approximately 83% observed once, and the top ten hold 5.5% to 7.5%. The specimen sequenced was peripheral blood. These receptors were obtained from an older woman with acute or convalescent COVID-19.

This clone was picked up one time. The rearrangement uses TRBV11-2 and TRBJ1-6, with 7 bases lining up with TRBD1. CDR1 is SGHAT, CDR2 FQNNGV, per germline. V was pared by 2 bases and J by 10 bases, with 11 bases of the junction left unmatched. The CDR3 totals 16 residues. CDR3 bases: TGTGCCAGCAGCTTACAGCCGACAGGGAGTAGATCACCCCTCCACTTT. Residues: CASSLQPTGSRSPLHF.

V gene TRBV4-2 combines with J gene TRBJ2-2; 13 nucleotides match TRBD2. V gave up 0 bases and J gave up 5 bases; unmatched junction bases: 3. Germline loops: CDR1 LGHNA, CDR2 YNFKEQ. This CDR3 has 17 amino acids. CDR3 DNA: TGTGCCAGCAGCCAAGACTTACTAGCGGGGGGGACCGGGGAGCTGTTTTTT. This codes for CASSQDLLAGGTGELFF.

The chain combines TRBV12-3 or TRBV12-4 with TRBJ1-1, with a weak D call TRBD1 (5 bases). V shed 5 bases and J shed 0 bases, with 7 bases lying between them. This CDR3 is 13 amino acids long. CDR3 loop: CASSRQLNTEAFF. The CDR3 region has the DNA TGTGCCAGCAGTCGACAGTTGAACACTGAAGCTTTCTTT.

The rearrangement links TRBV3-1 (or the pseudogene TRBV3-2) to TRBJ2-7, with 7 bases matching TRBD2. Germline trimming cut 4 bases from V and 7 bases from J; bases unmatched to any gene: 10. The CDR3 totals 14 residues. Germline values: CDR1 LGHDT, CDR2 YNNKEL (reference sequence). CDR3 sequence: CASSLGTKVIEQYF. In DNA form, the CDR3 reads TGTGCCAGCAGCCTCGGGACTAAGGTTATAGAGCAGTACTTC.

The V gene is TRBV19, the J gene TRBJ2-1; 11 bases are shared with TRBD2. CDR1 is LNHDA and CDR2 is SQIVND in the germline V gene (reference sequence). V gave up 7 bases and J gave up 9 bases; unmatched junction bases: 14. The CDR3 is 16 residues long. CDR3 sequence reads: CASKQMAGLAAPEQFF. The DNA of the CDR3 is TGTGCCAGTAAACAAATGGCGGGACTAGCGGCCCCTGAGCAGTTCTTC.

The chain employs TRBV4-1 and TRBJ1-2; 8 bases match TRBD1. V lost 2 bases and J lost 6; bases outside the gene matches: 11. Looked up from germline, CDR1 is MGHRA and CDR2 is YSYEKL. This CDR3 contains 16 residues. CDR3 region: CASSQTPSGGVDGYTF. CDR3 coding DNA: TGCGCCAGCAGCCAAACTCCGTCAGGGGGCGTTGATGGCTACACCTTC.

The chain links TRBV6-5 to TRBJ2-7; D remains unclear. Trimming shortened V by 6 bases and J by 4 bases, and 4 bases separated the two germline ends. This CDR3 is built from 10 residues. Germline V gives CDR1 MNHEY, CDR2 SVGAGI. DNA of the CDR3: TGTGCCAGCAGCTTTTACGAGCAGTACTTC. Its translation: CASSFYEQYF.

This rearrangement joins TRBV7-8 to TRBJ2-3; unclear D gene. This CDR3 has 14 residues. CDR1 is SGHVS and CDR2 is FQNEAQ in the germline V gene. V was cut by 1 base and J by 3 bases, with 8 bases left in between. The CDR3 DNA reads TGTGCCAGCAGCTTAGGGGCAGTAACAGATACGCAGTATTTT. Translating it yields CASSLGAVTDTQYF. Full variable domain (outside the CDR3, taken from reference TRBV7-8 and TRBJ2-3): GAGVSQSPRYKVAKRGQDVALRCDPISGHVSLFWYQQALGQGPEFLTYFQNEAQLDKSGLPSDRFFAERPEGSVSTLKIQRTQQEDSAVYLCASSLGAVTDTQYFGPGTRLTVL.

The chain links TRBV13 to TRBJ2-1; 9 bases are shared with TRBD2. The CDR3 sequence is 15 residues long. Trimming took 2 bases from V and 10 from J; bases not matched to a gene: 9. Germline V CDR1 and CDR2: PRHDT, FYEKMQ (reference sequence). The CDR3 spells CASSLNRGGVLEQFF. DNA for the CDR3: TGTGCCAGCAGCTTAAATCGCGGGGGGGTATTAGAGCAGTTCTTC.

In DNA, the CDR3 is TGTGCCAGCAGCTTGGCCAGGAACAGCTACAATGAGCAGTTCTTC. Protein: CASSLARNSYNEQFF. The V gene is TRBV5-4, the J gene TRBJ2-1; no clear D. The CDR3 covers 15 residues. V was clipped by 0 bases and J by 3 bases, with 10 bases between them. Germline-derived CDR1 and CDR2 are SGHNT and YYREEE (reference sequence).

The rearrangement uses TRBV2 and TRBJ1-4; 12 bases line up with TRBD1. Germline lookup yields CDR1 SNHLY and CDR2 FYNNEI. V lost 9 bases and J lost 0; bases outside the gene matches: 17. The CDR3 loop spans 20 amino acids. This CDR3 reads CARRDRGPLDGITTNEKLFF. Here the CDR3 DNA reads TGTGCCAGGCGGGACAGGGGGCCATTAGATGGGATTACAACTAATGAAAAACTGTTTTTT.

The chain combines TRBV27 with TRBJ1-2; 10 nucleotides agree with TRBD1. Germline V CDR1 and CDR2: MNHEY, SMNVEV (reference sequence). The CDR3 runs to 15 residues. The junction had 8 bases not matched to a gene; V was cut back by 6 bases and J by 4 bases. This chain's CDR3 is CASSPRQGAGYGYTF. DNA for the CDR3: TGTGCCAGCAGCCCAAGACAGGGGGCTGGCTATGGCTACACCTTC.

The chain has TRBV3-1 (or the pseudogene TRBV3-2) and TRBJ2-1; 14 nucleotides line up with TRBD2. The CDR3 is 16 amino acids. Germline V CDR1 and CDR2: LGHDT, YNNKEL (reference sequence). Trimming cost V 8 bases and J 7 bases; bases outside gene matches: 10. CDR3 sequence: CASQQLTSGGGNEQFF. The DNA of the CDR3 is TGTGCCAGCCAGCAGTTGACTAGCGGGGGGGGAAATGAGCAGTTCTTC.